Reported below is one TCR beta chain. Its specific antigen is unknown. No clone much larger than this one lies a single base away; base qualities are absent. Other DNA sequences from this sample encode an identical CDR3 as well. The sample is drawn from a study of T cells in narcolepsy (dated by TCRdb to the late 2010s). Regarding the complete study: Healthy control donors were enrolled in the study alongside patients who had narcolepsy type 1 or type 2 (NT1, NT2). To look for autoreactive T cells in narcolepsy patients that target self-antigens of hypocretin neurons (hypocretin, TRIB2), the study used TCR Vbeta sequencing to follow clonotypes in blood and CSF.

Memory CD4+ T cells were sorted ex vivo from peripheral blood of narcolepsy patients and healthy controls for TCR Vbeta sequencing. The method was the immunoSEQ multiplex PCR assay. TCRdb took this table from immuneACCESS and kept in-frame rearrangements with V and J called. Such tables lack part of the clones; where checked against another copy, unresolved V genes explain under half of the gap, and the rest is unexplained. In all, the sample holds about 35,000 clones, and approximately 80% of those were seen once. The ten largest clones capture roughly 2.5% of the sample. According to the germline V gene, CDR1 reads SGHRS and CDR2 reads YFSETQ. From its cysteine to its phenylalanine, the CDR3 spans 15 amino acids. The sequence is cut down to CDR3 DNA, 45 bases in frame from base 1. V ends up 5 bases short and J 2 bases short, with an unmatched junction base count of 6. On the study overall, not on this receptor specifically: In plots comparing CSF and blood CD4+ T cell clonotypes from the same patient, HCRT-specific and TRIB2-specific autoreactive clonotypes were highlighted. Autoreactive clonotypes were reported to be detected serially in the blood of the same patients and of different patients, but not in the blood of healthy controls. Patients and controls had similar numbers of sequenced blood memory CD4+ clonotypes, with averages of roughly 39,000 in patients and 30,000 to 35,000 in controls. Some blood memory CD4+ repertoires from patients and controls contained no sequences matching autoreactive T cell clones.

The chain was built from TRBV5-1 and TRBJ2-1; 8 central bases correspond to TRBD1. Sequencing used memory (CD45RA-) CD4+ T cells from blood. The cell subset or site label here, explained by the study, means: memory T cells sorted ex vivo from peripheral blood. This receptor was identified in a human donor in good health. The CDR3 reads CASSPGTGPYNEQFF. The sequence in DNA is TGCGCCAGCAGTCCAGGGACAGGCCCCTACAATGAGCAGTTCTTC.